These 25 T cell receptor beta chains originate from one sample sequenced in a study of blood T cell repertoires in COVID-19. Data came from immunoSEQ multiplex PCR; TCRdb stores just in-frame clones and leaves some out. The table shows about 220,000 clones, with around 87% occurring only once. Material: peripheral blood. These receptors were taken from a woman aged 45-59 years with COVID-19, enrolled during active disease.

The V gene is TRBV27, the J gene TRBJ1-1; 7 bases are a match to TRBD1. This CDR3 contains 13 residues. V lost 5 bases, J lost 8 bases, and 8 bases stayed unmatched. CDR1 is MNHEY, CDR2 SMNVEV, per germline (reference sequence). CDR3 loop: CASSLGTAREAFF. The CDR3 DNA reads as TGTGCCAGCAGTCTCGGGACAGCCAGAGAAGCTTTCTTT.

This chain connects TRBV4-3 to TRBJ2-3, with a possible D match to TRBD1 (8 bases). This CDR3 comprises 17 residues. Trimming left V 1 base short and J 2 bases short, with 16 bases between. CDR1 and CDR2 from the germline V gene are LGHNA and YSLEER. As DNA, the CDR3 is TGCGCCAGCAGCCAAGCGGGGGGACAGGAGCTCACAGATACGCAGTATTTT. Protein sequence: CASSQAGGQELTDTQYF.

This chain joins TRBV2 and TRBJ1-1; weak D call: TRBD1 (5 bases). This CDR3 region has 15 residues. CDR1 is SNHLY and CDR2 is FYNNEI in the germline V gene. V was cut by 8 bases and J by 0 bases, with 16 bases left in between. The CDR3 coding sequence is TGTGCCAGCGGGGCGGCGGGGATTTTGAACACTGAAGCTTTCTTT. Translation gives CASGAAGILNTEAFF.

This clone came up many times. The V gene is TRBV4-3, the J gene TRBJ1-2, with a possible D match to TRBD1 (6 bases). V was pared by 4 bases and J by 2 bases, with 17 bases between. CDR3 length: 16 residues. Germline CDR1 reads LGHNA; CDR2 reads YSLEER. The CDR3 coding sequence is TGCGCCAGCAGCCCTTCAGGGGCGGGTCGGAACTATGGCTACACCTTC. Encoded protein: CASSPSGAGRNYGYTF.

The chain has TRBV9 and TRBJ2-1, with D uncertain. The CDR3 has 15 residues. CDR1 SGDLS and CDR2 YYNGEE come from the germline V gene. V was shortened by 0 bases and J by 3 bases, with 10 bases between the two germline ends. CDR3 in amino acids: CASSVAQRHYNEQFF. DNA for the CDR3: TGTGCCAGCAGCGTAGCACAGAGACACTACAATGAGCAGTTCTTC.

The chain has TRBV28 and TRBJ1-1; no clear D. CDR3 length: 11 amino acids. The V gene lost 5 bases and the J gene lost 3 bases, with 4 bases spanning the gap. CDR1 is MDHEN, CDR2 SYDVKM, per germline. CDR3 sequence: CASSTYTEAFF. The CDR3, as DNA: TGTGCCAGCAGTACTTACACTGAAGCTTTCTTT. Using reference TRBV28 and TRBJ1-1 for the parts outside the CDR3, the full variable domain is DVKVTQSSRYLVKRTGEKVFLECVQDMDHENMFWYRQDPGLGLRLIYFSYDVKMKEKGDIPEGYSVSREKKERFSLILESASTNQTSMYLCASSTYTEAFFGQGTRLTVV.

This rearrangement joins TRBV5-4 to TRBJ2-1, with 15 bases lining up with TRBD2. This CDR3 is 20 amino acids long. Germline lookup yields CDR1 SGHNT and CDR2 YYREEE (reference sequence). The ends lost 0 bases at V and 4 bases at J; junction bases unmatched: 11. CDR3 protein: CASSLVIPGLAGGGYNEQFF. In nucleotides, the CDR3 is TGTGCCAGCAGCTTGGTTATTCCGGGACTAGCGGGGGGAGGTTACAATGAGCAGTTCTTC.

This chain joins TRBV9 and TRBJ1-1; possibly TRBD1 for D (5 bases). Germline V CDR1 and CDR2: SGDLS, YYNGEE. The CDR3 consists of 13 residues. Trimming cost V 2 bases and J 3 bases, with 8 bases left between them. The DNA of the CDR3 is TGTGCCAGCAGCGTTCAGGGTTACACTGAAGCTTTCTTT. Encoded protein: CASSVQGYTEAFF.

The rearrangement joins TRBV27 to TRBJ2-7; 9 bases align to TRBD1. CDR1 and CDR2 (germline): MNHEY, SMNVEV (reference sequence). V lost 5 bases and J lost 3; bases outside the gene matches: 17. This CDR3 spans 18 amino acids. In DNA form, the CDR3 reads TGTGCCAGCAGTCCGAGGACAGGGGTCTTAAATCTTTTCTACGAGCAGTACGTC. Translation: CASSPRTGVLNLFYEQYV.

The chain recombines TRBV9 with TRBJ1-3, with TRBD1 as a possible D gene (6 bases). Per germline, CDR1 SGDLS and CDR2 YYNGEE. There are 15 residues in the CDR3. The V end was cut by 0 bases, the J end by 0 bases, with 7 bases between. The CDR3 is CASSVVGGSGNTIYF. The CDR3, as DNA: TGTGCCAGCAGCGTAGTAGGGGGCTCTGGAAACACCATATATTTT.

The V gene is TRBV10-3, the J gene TRBJ2-6; maybe TRBD2 (5 bases). The germline V gene has CDR1 ENHRY and CDR2 SYGVKD. The V and J ends lost 2 bases and 0 bases respectively, with 5 bases between them. This CDR3 is built from 15 residues. In nucleotides, the CDR3 is TGTGCCATCAGTGAGCGGGGCTCTGGGGCCAACGTCCTGACTTTC. Protein product: CAISERGSGANVLTF.

This clone was detected a few times. The chain is built from TRBV6-2 or TRBV6-3 and TRBJ1-4; 10 bases align to TRBD1. The CDR3 runs to 15 residues. J lost 10 bases, V lost 4 bases, and 9 bases had no gene match. CDR1 and CDR2 (germline): MNHEY, SVGEGT. CDR3 in DNA: TGTGCCAGCAGTTCAGGGACAGGGGCAAGTGCAAAACTGTTTTTT. Protein sequence: CASSSGTGASAKLFF.

CDR3 coding DNA: TGTGCCATAGCCAGGGGGAACTATGGCTACACCTTC. This encodes CAIARGNYGYTF. This rearrangement joins TRBV28 to TRBJ1-2; 7 bases map to TRBD1. This CDR3 has 12 residues. After removal of 10 bases from V and 2 bases from J, the junction contained 4 bases not matched to a gene. Germline lookup yields CDR1 MDHEN and CDR2 SYDVKM.

V gene TRBV5-1 combines with J gene TRBJ2-2, with 8 bases aligning to TRBD1. V shed 1 base, J shed 5 bases, and the junction held 10 bases outside the gene matches. From germline, CDR1 is SGHRS and CDR2 YFSETQ. CDR3 length: 17 amino acids. The CDR3 loop reads CASSLIPRTGQTGELFF. CDR3 coding DNA: TGCGCCAGCAGCTTGATTCCGCGGACAGGGCAAACCGGGGAGCTGTTTTTT.

This clone was observed a single time. This chain connects TRBV18 to TRBJ1-1; D is uncertain. The V end was cut by 3 bases, the J end by 6 bases, with 11 bases between. The CDR3 totals 13 residues. Germline loops: CDR1 KGHSH, CDR2 LQKENI. The CDR3 nucleotides are TGTGCCAGCTCACCGGGCGGGATCTCTGAAGCTTTCTTT. It yields the protein CASSPGGISEAFF.

This rearrangement joins TRBV30 to TRBJ1-6, with D unclear. Germline V gene sequence: CDR1 GTSNPN, CDR2 SVGIG (reference sequence). The CDR3 runs to 14 residues. The V and J ends lost 3 bases and 1 base respectively, with 7 bases between them. CDR3 sequence: CAWRARSYNSPLHF. The CDR3 region has the DNA TGTGCCTGGAGAGCCCGTTCCTATAATTCACCCCTCCACTTT.

This clone was observed once. V is TRBV19 and J is TRBJ2-7, with D unresolved. The CDR3 spans 14 residues. Trimming cost V 10 bases and J 2 bases, with 18 bases left between them. Germline V gene lookup returns CDR1 LNHDA and CDR2 SQIVND (reference sequence). The CDR3 DNA follows: TGTGCCACACGCCCTGAAGACACCACCTACGAGCAGTACTTC. It specifies CATRPEDTTYEQYF.

The chain uses TRBV19 and TRBJ1-3; unclear D gene. This CDR3 is built from 13 residues. The V and J ends lost 5 bases and 3 bases respectively, with 8 bases between them. Germline CDR1 is LNHDA and CDR2 is SQIVND (reference sequence). Here the CDR3 reads CASSGLHGNTIYF. The CDR3 nucleotides read TGTGCCAGTAGTGGGCTACATGGAAACACCATATATTTT. The full variable domain, rest sourced from reference TRBV19 and TRBJ1-3, is DGGITQSPKYLFRKEGQNVTLSCEQNLNHDAMYWYRQDPGQGLRLIYYSQIVNDFQKGDIAEGYSVSREKKESFPLTVTSAQKNPTAFYLCASSGLHGNTIYFGEGSWLTVV.

This chain uses TRBV24-1 with TRBJ1-2; 8 bases map to TRBD1. Germline CDR1 and CDR2: KGHDR and SFDVKD. The CDR3 length is 14 residues. V shed 6 bases and J 4 bases; nucleotides not matched to a gene: 6. CDR3 DNA sequence: TGTGCCACCAGTCAGGGACAGGAGGGCTATGGCTACACCTTC. Translation: CATSQGQEGYGYTF.

V and J are TRBV24-1 and TRBJ2-7; 8 bases are a match to TRBD1. Trimming at V came to 3 bases and at J to 5 bases, leaving 5 bases not matched to a gene. The CDR3 has 14 residues. Germline CDR1 KGHDR, CDR2 SFDVKD. The CDR3 DNA sequence: TGTGCCACCAGTGATAGGACAGGGATGGACGAGCAGTACGTC. Translation: CATSDRTGMDEQYV.

The chain couples TRBV19 to TRBJ2-7, with TRBD1 as a possible D gene (6 bases). Germline CDR1 LNHDA, CDR2 SQIVND (reference sequence). The germline V and J ends were trimmed by 4 bases and 5 bases, with 12 bases remaining between them. The CDR3 spans 13 residues. CDR3 sequence: CASSNVQGNEQYF. The CDR3 DNA reads TGTGCCAGTAGTAACGTACAGGGTAACGAGCAGTACTTC.

The V gene is TRBV6-5, the J gene TRBJ2-3; no firm D call. This CDR3 region has 14 residues. Trimming pared 4 bases from V and 1 base from J, leaving 9 bases between. CDR1 and CDR2 (germline): MNHEY, SVGAGI. CDR3 region: CASSFLGRTDTQYF. DNA of the CDR3: TGTGCCAGCAGTTTCCTGGGCCGCACAGATACGCAGTATTTT.

The chain combines TRBV11-3 with TRBJ2-3, with 9 bases lining up with TRBD1. This CDR3 has 15 residues. CDR1 and CDR2 (germline): SGHNT, YENEEA. The ends lost 5 bases at V and 4 bases at J; junction bases unmatched: 7. CDR3 region: CASSPGTGPPDTQYF. DNA for the CDR3: TGTGCCAGCAGCCCAGGGACAGGGCCCCCAGATACGCAGTATTTT.

This clone was seen only a few times. The gene calls are TRBV28 and TRBJ1-5; 7 bases agree with TRBD1. The CDR3 has 15 residues. With 5 bases clipped from V and 2 bases from J, the junction kept 6 bases outside the gene matches. Germline V gene lookup returns CDR1 MDHEN and CDR2 SYDVKM. CDR3 region: CASSPRGKGNQPQHF. CDR3 nucleotides: TGTGCCAGCAGTCCCAGGGGGAAGGGCAATCAGCCCCAGCATTTT. The whole variable domain, filled in from reference TRBV28 and TRBJ1-5, reads DVKVTQSSRYLVKRTGEKVFLECVQDMDHENMFWYRQDPGLGLRLIYFSYDVKMKEKGDIPEGYSVSREKKERFSLILESASTNQTSMYLCASSPRGKGNQPQHFGDGTRLSIL.

This clone has only one observation. The chain uses TRBV5-4 and TRBJ2-3; D ambiguous. V was shortened by 2 bases and J by 4 bases, with 5 bases between the two germline ends. The germline V gene encodes CDR1 SGHNT and CDR2 YYREEE (reference sequence). The CDR3 sequence is 12 residues long. CDR3 sequence (DNA): TGTGCCAGCAGCTTCATGTCAGATACGCAGTATTTT. Protein sequence: CASSFMSDTQYF.